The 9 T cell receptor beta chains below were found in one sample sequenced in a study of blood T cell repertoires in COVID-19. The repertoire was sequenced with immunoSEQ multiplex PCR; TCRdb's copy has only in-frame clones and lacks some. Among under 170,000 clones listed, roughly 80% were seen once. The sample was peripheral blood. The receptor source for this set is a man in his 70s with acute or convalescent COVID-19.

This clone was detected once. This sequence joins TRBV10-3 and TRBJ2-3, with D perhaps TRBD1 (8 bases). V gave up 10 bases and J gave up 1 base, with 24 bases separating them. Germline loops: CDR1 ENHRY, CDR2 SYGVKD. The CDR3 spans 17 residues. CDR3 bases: TGTGCCACCGGACAGGGTGTAGGACTAGGAGGCACAGATACGCAGTATTTT. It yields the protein CATGQGVGLGGTDTQYF.

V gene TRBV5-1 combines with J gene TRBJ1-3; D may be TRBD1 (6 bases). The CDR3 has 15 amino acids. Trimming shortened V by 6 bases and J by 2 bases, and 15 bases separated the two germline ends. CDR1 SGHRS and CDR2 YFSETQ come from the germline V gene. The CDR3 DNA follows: TGCGCCAGCACCCGAGACACAGGGCCTGGAAACACCATATATTTT. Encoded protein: CASTRDTGPGNTIYF.

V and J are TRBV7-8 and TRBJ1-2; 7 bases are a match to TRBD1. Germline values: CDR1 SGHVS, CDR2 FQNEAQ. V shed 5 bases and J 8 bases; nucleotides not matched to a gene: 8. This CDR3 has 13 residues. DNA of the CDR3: TGTGCCAGCAGCGTACTGCAGGGGGGAGGCTACACCTTC. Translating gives CASSVLQGGGYTF.

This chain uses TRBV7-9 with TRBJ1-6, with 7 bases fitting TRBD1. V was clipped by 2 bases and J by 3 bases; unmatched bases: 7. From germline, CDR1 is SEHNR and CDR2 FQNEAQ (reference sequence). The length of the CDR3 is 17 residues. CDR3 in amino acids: CASSLLTGTIYNSPLHF. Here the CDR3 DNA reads TGTGCCAGCAGCTTACTGACAGGGACCATCTATAATTCACCCCTCCACTTT.

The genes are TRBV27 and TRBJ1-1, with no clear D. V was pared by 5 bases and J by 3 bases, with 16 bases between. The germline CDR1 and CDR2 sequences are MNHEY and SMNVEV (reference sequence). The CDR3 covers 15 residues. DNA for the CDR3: TGTGCCAGCAGTCCGGGTTTTCGGGTTGACACTGAAGCTTTCTTT. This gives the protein CASSPGFRVDTEAFF.

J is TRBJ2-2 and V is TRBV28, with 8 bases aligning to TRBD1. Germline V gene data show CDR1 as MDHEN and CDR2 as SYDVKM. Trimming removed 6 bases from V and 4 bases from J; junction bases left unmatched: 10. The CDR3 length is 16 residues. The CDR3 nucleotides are TGTGCCAGCAGACTTCCCTTGACAGGGGCCACCGGGGAGCTGTTTTTT. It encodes CASRLPLTGATGELFF.

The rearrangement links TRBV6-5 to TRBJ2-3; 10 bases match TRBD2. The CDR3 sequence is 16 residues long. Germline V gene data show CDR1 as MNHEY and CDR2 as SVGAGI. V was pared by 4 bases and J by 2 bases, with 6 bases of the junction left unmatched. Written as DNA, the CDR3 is TGTGCCAGCAGTTGGACTAGCGGAGAGATCACAGATACGCAGTATTTT. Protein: CASSWTSGEITDTQYF.

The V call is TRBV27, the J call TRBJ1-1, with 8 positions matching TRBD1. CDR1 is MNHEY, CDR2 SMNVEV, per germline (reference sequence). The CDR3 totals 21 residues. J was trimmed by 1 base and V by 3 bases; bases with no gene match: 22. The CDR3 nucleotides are TGTGCCAGCAGTTTTGTGGCAGGGGGCGCGAAAGTAAACGAGGGGAACACTGAAGCTTTCTTT. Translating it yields CASSFVAGGAKVNEGNTEAFF.

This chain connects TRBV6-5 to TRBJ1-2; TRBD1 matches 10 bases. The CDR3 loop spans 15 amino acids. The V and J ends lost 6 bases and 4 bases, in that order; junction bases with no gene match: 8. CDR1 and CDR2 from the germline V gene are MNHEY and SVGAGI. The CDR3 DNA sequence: TGTGCCAGCAGGACACCGGGACAGGGGACCTATGGCTACACCTTC. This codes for CASRTPGQGTYGYTF.